Included here is one TCR beta chain sequence, with context. What antigen it recognizes has not been identified. No qualities accompany the bases; no much larger clone lies one base away. This sample is drawn from a study of shared clonotypes between healthy human individuals (dated by TCRdb to the early 2020s). Study-wide context: The cohort included three men and a couple of women between 18 and 49 years of age. Blood TCR repertoires of roughly five healthy adults were deeply sequenced to estimate repertoire size and the extent of clonotype sharing between individuals. Between about 0.94 and 8.9 billion PBMCs per donor were obtained by leukapheresis. Per donor, three plates each were used for CD4 naive and CD4 memory, two for CD8 naive, and one for CD8 memory. To increase sequencing depth and limit assay-specific biases, TCR repertoire library preparation and sequencing were carried out by different laboratories using diverse techniques.

CD8 naive samples consisted of CD45RO-negative cells that were positively selected for CCR7, yielding a CD45RA+CCR7+ population without TemRA cells. Healthy HIV-negative adults with no recently reported acute infections or vaccinations were included as donors. Every donor was a Caucasian adult residing in Nashville, Tennessee, USA. After blood collection by leukapheresis, PBMCs were isolated using Ficoll-Histopaque density gradient centrifugation and then cryopreserved in the vapor phase of liquid nitrogen. Purity and quantity of every magnetically sorted T cell population were checked by analytical flow cytometry. Genomic DNA was isolated from each sorted fraction and quantified by UV absorbance on a Nanodrop 2000c. Points the paper makes about the study in general: Sampling was restricted to blood, and TCR repertoires in tissue are likely to differ from TCR repertoires in blood. Rarefaction of sorted-subset datasets indicated incomplete sequencing despite the large sequencing depth. The small number of donors limited the genetic and exposure-history diversity represented. When several donors were compared, the shared fraction of clonotypes was around 4.6% for naive CD4, less than 4% for naive CD8, 2% to 2.5% for memory CD4, and about 0.36% for memory CD8. Estimated clonotype richness was generally larger for naive than for memory subsets. Based on pairwise subsampling, the degree of clonotype sharing among donors was expected to be affected by sequencing depth. Higher generation probabilities were observed for clonotypes shared by all four sorted-subset donors than for non-shared clonotypes.

Trimming removed 3 bases from V and 5 bases from J, leaving 17 bases between the germline ends. CDR1 SGHRS and CDR2 YFSETQ were looked up in the germline V gene. Inclusive of the bounding cysteine and phenylalanine, the CDR3 is 15 residues long. Only the CDR3 region is kept as DNA, spanning 45 bases read in frame from base 1. Using the deep immunoSEQ assay, TCR CDR3 regions were amplified from genomic DNA by multiplex PCR. Extracted genomic DNA from each cell subset was spread evenly across all wells of several immunoSEQ 96-well plates, with each plate serving as a replicate. For sorted subsets, around 200 ng genomic DNA, equal to 30,000 to 35,000 T cell genomes, was loaded into each replicate PCR. Purified libraries were quantified with a Qubit 3.0 fluorometer, sized on a Bioanalyzer 2100, and re-quantified with the KAPA Library Quantification kit. Each immunoSEQ 96-well plate was sequenced on its own single-read 150-cycle Illumina NextSeq 550 flow cell. On the authors' methods: Because only junctional sequences without quality scores were contained in the immunoSEQ output, filtering matching that applied to full-length reads could not be performed. To assign V/J genes and CDR3, sequences were annotated against IMGT germline references using PyIR, a Python wrapper for IgBLAST v1.9. Any read was removed if the V/J assignment was weak (E-value above 1e-6), the CDR3 was missing, or the read contained stop codons, out-of-frame junctions, or ambiguous translated residues. A V3J clonotype was defined by an identical inferred V gene, J gene, and CDR3 amino acid sequence. Percentage overlap between repertoires was computed as shared unique clonotypes divided by the size of the smaller repertoire. RTK rarefaction, the Chao1 estimator, and Recon v2.1 estimates of unobserved clonotypes were used to assess repertoire richness. For all TCRbeta clonotypes obtained by the gDNA method from a handful of donors, generation probabilities were computed with OLGA. This immuneACCESS table, as held by TCRdb, lists in-frame sequences with V and J called but not all clones. Of the missing ones, under half trace to an unresolved V gene in checked studies; the others have no known cause. That table gives V, J and clone size, and the DNA gave D and trimming. This sample lists some 2 million clones; approximately 94% were detected once. 0.9% to 1.4% of the sample goes to the ten largest clones.

Sample: naive CD8+ T cells sorted from blood. Explained via the paper, the cell subset or site label denotes: CD45RA+CCR7+. This sequence uses TRBV5-1 and TRBJ1-1, with a tentative D gene TRBD1 over 5 matching bases. The sequence came from a young man in good health. The CDR3 is CASSWHDYGGTEAFF. In nucleotide form, the sequence is TGCGCCAGCAGCTGGCATGACTACGGGGGGACTGAAGCTTTCTTT.